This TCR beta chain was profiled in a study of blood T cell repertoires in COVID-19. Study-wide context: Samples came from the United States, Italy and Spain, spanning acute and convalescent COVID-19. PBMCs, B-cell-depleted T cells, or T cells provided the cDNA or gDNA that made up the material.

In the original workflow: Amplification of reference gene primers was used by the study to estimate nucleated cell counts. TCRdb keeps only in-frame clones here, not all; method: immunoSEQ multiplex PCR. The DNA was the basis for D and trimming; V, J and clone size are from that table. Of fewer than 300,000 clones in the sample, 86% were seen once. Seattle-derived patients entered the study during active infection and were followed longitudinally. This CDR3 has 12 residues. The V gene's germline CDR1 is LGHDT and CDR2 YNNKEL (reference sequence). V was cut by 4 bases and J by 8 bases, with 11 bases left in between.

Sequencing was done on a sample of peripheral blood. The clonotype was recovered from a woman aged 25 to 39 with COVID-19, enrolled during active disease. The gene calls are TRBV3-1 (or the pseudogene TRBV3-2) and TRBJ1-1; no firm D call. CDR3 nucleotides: TGTGCCAGCAGCCGGGGAGTCAGGGAAGCTTTCTTT. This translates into CASSRGVREAFF.